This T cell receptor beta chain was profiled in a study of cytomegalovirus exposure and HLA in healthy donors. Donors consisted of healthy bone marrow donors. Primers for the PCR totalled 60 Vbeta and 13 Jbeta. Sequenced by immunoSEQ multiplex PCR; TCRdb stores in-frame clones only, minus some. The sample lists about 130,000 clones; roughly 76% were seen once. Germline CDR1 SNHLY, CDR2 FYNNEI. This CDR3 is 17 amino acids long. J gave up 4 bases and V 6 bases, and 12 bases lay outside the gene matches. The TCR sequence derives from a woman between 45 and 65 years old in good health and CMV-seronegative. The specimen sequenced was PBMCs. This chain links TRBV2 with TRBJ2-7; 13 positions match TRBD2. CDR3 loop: CASSTTSGRPTHYEQYF. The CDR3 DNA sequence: TGTGCCAGCAGCACGACTAGCGGGAGGCCAACTCATTACGAGCAGTACTTC.